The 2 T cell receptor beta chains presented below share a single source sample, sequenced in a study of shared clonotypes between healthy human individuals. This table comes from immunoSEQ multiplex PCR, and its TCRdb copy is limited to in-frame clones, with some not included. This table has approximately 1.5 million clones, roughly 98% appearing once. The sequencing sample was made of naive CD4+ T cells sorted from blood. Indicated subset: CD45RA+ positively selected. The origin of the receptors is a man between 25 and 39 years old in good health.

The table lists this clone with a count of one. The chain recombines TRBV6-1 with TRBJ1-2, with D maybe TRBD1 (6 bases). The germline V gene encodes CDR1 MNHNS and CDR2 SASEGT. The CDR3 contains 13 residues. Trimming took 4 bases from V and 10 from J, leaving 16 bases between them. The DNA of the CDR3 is TGTGCCAGCAGTGTGGTCGGAGGGGGAGACTACACCTTC. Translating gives CASSVVGGGDYTF.

The CDR3 nucleotides are TGCGCCAGCAGCTTGGTGGTGGGCAGTGAGAACACTGAAGCTTTCTTT. The encoded protein is CASSLVVGSENTEAFF. The V call is TRBV5-1, the J call TRBJ1-1; D is unclear. Germline assignment: CDR1 SGHRS and CDR2 YFSETQ. This CDR3 is built from 16 residues. Trimming took 0 bases from V and 1 from J, leaving 13 bases between them.